The next 24 T cell receptor beta chains were all read from a single sample in a study of T cell responses to AZD1222 COVID-19 vaccine. The protocol was immunoSEQ multiplex PCR, while the TCRdb copy is restricted to in-frame clones and leaves out a portion. This sample yields approximately 140,000 clones, of which less than 95% are seen a single time; over 1% belongs to the top ten. Material: peripheral blood, obtained on day 0 of AZD1222 vaccination. The receptor source for this set is an adult in good health.

The chain uses TRBV27 and TRBJ1-5; D is unclear. Germline V gene lookup returns CDR1 MNHEY and CDR2 SMNVEV (reference sequence). The CDR3 extends over 14 amino acids. Deletions cut 5 bases from V and 0 bases from J, with 8 bases between. The DNA for the CDR3 is TGTGCCAGCAGTCAGATGGATAGCAATCAGCCCCAGCATTTT. Its protein is CASSQMDSNQPQHF.

The V gene is TRBV19, the J gene TRBJ2-3, with D unclear. This CDR3 is 10 amino acids long. Trimming shortened V by 8 bases and J by 10 bases, and 10 bases separated the two germline ends. Germline V gene lookup returns CDR1 LNHDA and CDR2 SQIVND (reference sequence). The CDR3 sequence is CASHSSPQYF. The CDR3 DNA reads as TGTGCCAGTCATTCATCCCCGCAGTATTTT.

V gene TRBV10-1 combines with J gene TRBJ1-2, with D hard to call. CDR1 and CDR2 (germline): WNHNN, SYGVQD (reference sequence). V was cut by 8 bases and J by 3 bases, with 13 bases left in between. The CDR3 contains 13 residues. The CDR3 here is CASLIGRDYGYTF. Here the CDR3 DNA reads TGCGCCAGCCTAATCGGGCGGGACTATGGCTACACCTTC.

The rearrangement joins TRBV27 to TRBJ1-2; 7 bases match TRBD1. From germline, CDR1 is MNHEY and CDR2 SMNVEV (reference sequence). The CDR3 is made up of 15 amino acids. V dropped 6 bases and J dropped 2; count of bases not matched to a gene: 9. The CDR3 protein is CASRRTGQINYGYTF. CDR3 sequence (DNA): TGTGCCAGCAGGCGTACGGGACAGATAAACTATGGCTACACCTTC.

V gene TRBV9 combines with J gene TRBJ2-3; 8 bases map to TRBD2. The ends lost 0 bases at V and 0 bases at J; junction bases unmatched: 6. CDR1 and CDR2 (germline): SGDLS, YYNGEE. The CDR3 totals 17 residues. The CDR3 nucleotides read TGTGCCAGCAGCGTAGACGGGAGGGCCTTAAGCACAGATACGCAGTATTTT. It specifies CASSVDGRALSTDTQYF.

The chain couples TRBV6-1 to TRBJ1-6, with D possibly TRBD1 on 5 matching bases. V was cut by 6 bases and J by 7 bases, with 25 bases left in between. Germline V gives CDR1 MNHNS, CDR2 SASEGT. The length of the CDR3 is 18 residues. The DNA for the CDR3 is TGTGCCAGCAGCGAACTCTTCCCAGGGACGACTAGAAATTCACCCCTCCACTTT. The encoded protein is CASSELFPGTTRNSPLHF.

The chain uses TRBV7-6 and TRBJ1-2; no clear D gene. Trimming removed 6 bases at V and 10 bases at J, with 15 bases between. CDR3 size: 12 residues. Germline loops: CDR1 SGHVS, CDR2 FNYEAQ. CDR3 sequence reads: CASRNAGGDYTF. CDR3 DNA: TGTGCCAGCAGGAACGCGGGTGGGGACTACACCTTC.

In this sample, this clone turned up a few times. The rearrangement links TRBV5-1 to TRBJ1-1, with a tentative D call TRBD1 (6 bases). The CDR3 sequence is 14 residues long. Trimming cost V 4 bases and J 2 bases, with 12 bases left between them. Germline V lookup: CDR1 SGHRS, CDR2 YFSETQ. This CDR3 is CASSPDSTNTEAFF. CDR3 nucleotide sequence: TGCGCCAGCAGCCCGGACAGCACAAACACTGAAGCTTTCTTT.

Only one count was recorded for this clone. The chain uses TRBV24-1 and TRBJ2-3, with 7 bases aligning to TRBD2. The V gene's germline CDR1 is KGHDR and CDR2 SFDVKD. J lost 1 base, V lost 12 bases, and 6 bases had no gene match. The CDR3 runs to 13 residues. The CDR3 DNA follows: TGTGCCGCTGGCGGGGGTGGCACAGATACGCAGTATTTT. Its translation is CAAGGGGTDTQYF.

A single count supports this clone. The J gene is TRBJ2-7, the V gene TRBV27; D could derive from TRBD1 or TRBD2 (7 bases each). Trimming removed 3 bases at V and 1 base at J, with 13 bases between. The CDR3 runs 15 residues. Germline V gene data show CDR1 as MNHEY and CDR2 as SMNVEV (reference sequence). This CDR3 is CASSLHRGGSYEQYV. CDR3 nucleotides: TGTGCCAGCAGTTTGCACAGGGGAGGGTCCTACGAGCAGTACGTC.

The V and J genes are TRBV5-8 and TRBJ2-2; 9 positions match TRBD2. This CDR3 contains 17 residues. CDR1 is SGHTS and CDR2 is YDEGEE in the germline V gene. The V gene end was trimmed by 0 bases and the J gene end by 3 bases; junction bases not matched to a gene: 6. The CDR3, as DNA: TGTGCCAGCAGCTTGGTTTGGATAGCGGGGGACACCGGGGAGCTGTTTTTT. Amino acid sequence: CASSLVWIAGDTGELFF.

The chain combines TRBV5-1 with TRBJ1-5, with a tentative D call TRBD1 (6 bases). CDR1 is SGHRS, CDR2 YFSETQ, per germline. Trimming pared 4 bases from V and 4 bases from J, leaving 12 bases between. CDR3 length equals 14 residues. CDR3 loop: CASSVGGFNQPQHF. In DNA, the CDR3 is TGCGCCAGCAGCGTAGGGGGTTTTAATCAGCCCCAGCATTTT.

The rearrangement uses TRBV7-2 and TRBJ1-1, with a weak D call TRBD1 (6 bases). Germline CDR1 is SGHTA and CDR2 is FQGNSA. CDR3 length: 14 amino acids. Trimming took off 8 bases at V and 3 bases at J, with 16 bases between the two ends. CDR3 nucleotide sequence: TGTGCCAGCGCTGGGGGCCTGTGGGACACTGAAGCTTTCTTT. Amino acid sequence: CASAGGLWDTEAFF.

V gene TRBV2 combines with J gene TRBJ2-3, with unresolved D. V lost 11 bases to trimming and J lost 4 bases, with 10 bases between them. The germline CDR1 and CDR2 sequences are SNHLY and FYNNEI. The length of the CDR3 is 11 residues. The CDR3 DNA sequence: TGTGCCTCCCTGCAGGCAGATACGCAGTATTTT. Its protein product is CASLQADTQYF.

This chain links TRBV18 with TRBJ2-7; the match to TRBD2 covers 9 bases. The germline gives CDR1 KGHSH, CDR2 LQKENI. Trimming removed 0 bases from V and 5 bases from J; junction bases left unmatched: 11. The CDR3 is made up of 17 amino acids. The DNA of the CDR3 is TGTGCCAGCTCACCACCCAGAGTAGCGGGAGTTTTGCACGAGCAGTACGTC. This translates into CASSPPRVAGVLHEQYV.

This chain connects TRBV5-6 to TRBJ2-1, with D perhaps matching TRBD2 (7 bases). Germline V gene data show CDR1 as SGHDT and CDR2 as YYEEEE. The length of the CDR3 is 15 residues. The ends were cut back, 2 bases at V and 2 bases at J, with 11 bases in the middle. As DNA, the CDR3 is TGTGCCAGCAGCTTAGGGGGGGCGACCTACAATGAGCAGTTCTTC. This translates into CASSLGGATYNEQFF. Filled out from reference TRBV5-6 and TRBJ2-1, the complete variable domain reads DAGVTQSPTHLIKTRGQQVTLRCSPKSGHDTVSWYQQALGQGPQFIFQYYEEEERQRGNFPDRFSGHQFPNYSSELNVNALLLGDSALYLCASSLGGATYNEQFFGPGTRLTVL.

This sequence joins TRBV6-1 and TRBJ2-5; 9 bases are a match to TRBD2. Germline CDR1 reads MNHNS; CDR2 reads SASEGT. The V gene end was trimmed by 1 base and the J gene end by 2 bases; junction bases not matched to a gene: 5. The CDR3 consists of 16 residues. The CDR3: CASSEEWRGGQETQYF. In DNA form, the CDR3 reads TGTGCCAGCAGTGAAGAGTGGCGGGGGGGACAAGAGACCCAGTACTTC.

The V call is TRBV27, the J call TRBJ1-4, with D uncertain. V lost 2 bases, J lost 4 bases, and 8 bases lay in between. Germline V gene lookup returns CDR1 MNHEY and CDR2 SMNVEV (reference sequence). The CDR3 contains 14 residues. This CDR3 is CASSLTSYNEKLFF. The CDR3 DNA is TGTGCCAGCAGTTTAACGTCATATAATGAAAAACTGTTTTTT.

This chain connects TRBV19 to TRBJ1-6, with D tentatively TRBD1 (6 bases). This CDR3 has 14 residues. Germline V lookup: CDR1 LNHDA, CDR2 SQIVND (reference sequence). V was clipped by 6 bases and J by 9 bases, with 15 bases between them. CDR3 sequence: CASRGAGDFSPLHF. CDR3 coding DNA: TGTGCCAGTAGAGGGGCAGGGGACTTTTCACCCCTCCACTTT. The full variable domain, rest sourced from reference TRBV19 and TRBJ1-6, is DGGITQSPKYLFRKEGQNVTLSCEQNLNHDAMYWYRQDPGQGLRLIYYSQIVNDFQKGDIAEGYSVSREKKESFPLTVTSAQKNPTAFYLCASRGAGDFSPLHFGNGTRLTVT.

The chain combines TRBV27 with TRBJ1-2; D remains unclear. Germline CDR1 MNHEY, CDR2 SMNVEV (reference sequence). The CDR3 totals 13 residues. The V end was cut by 5 bases, the J end by 5 bases, with 12 bases between. The CDR3 bases are TGTGCCAGCAGTAGCGCGACGGAATATGGCTACACCTTC. This gives the protein CASSSATEYGYTF.

This chain connects TRBV11-2 to TRBJ2-7; maybe TRBD1 (6 bases). The CDR3 totals 14 residues. Trimming left V 4 bases short and J 7 bases short, with 17 bases between. Per germline, CDR1 SGHAT and CDR2 FQNNGV. The CDR3: CASSSPRGHREQYV. CDR3 DNA: TGTGCCAGCAGCTCCCCGAGGGGACATCGGGAGCAGTACGTC.

The chain joins TRBV29-1 to TRBJ2-2; 10 positions match TRBD2. The CDR3 has 15 amino acids. Per the germline V gene, CDR1 is SQVTM and CDR2 is ANQGSEA. The junction had 7 bases not matched to a gene; V was cut back by 6 bases and J by 3 bases. The CDR3 reads CSVSGTSAYTGELFF. The CDR3, as DNA: TGCAGCGTCTCCGGGACTAGCGCTTACACCGGGGAGCTGTTTTTT.

The chain combines TRBV28 with TRBJ1-5; the match to TRBD1 covers 7 bases. This CDR3 has 15 residues. Unmatched junction bases numbered 9, after V lost 6 bases and J lost 4 bases. CDR1 and CDR2 (germline): MDHEN, SYDVKM. The CDR3 loop is CASSVTRGVNQPQHF. Written as DNA, the CDR3 is TGTGCCAGCAGCGTGACCAGGGGGGTGAATCAGCCCCAGCATTTT. The full variable domain, in which reference TRBV28 and TRBJ1-5 provide the parts outside the CDR3, is DVKVTQSSRYLVKRTGEKVFLECVQDMDHENMFWYRQDPGLGLRLIYFSYDVKMKEKGDIPEGYSVSREKKERFSLILESASTNQTSMYLCASSVTRGVNQPQHFGDGTRLSIL.

J is TRBJ2-5 and V is TRBV27, with 8 bases matching TRBD1. CDR3 length equals 14 residues. V was pared by 3 bases and J by 7 bases, with 7 bases of the junction left unmatched. CDR1 and CDR2 from the germline V gene are MNHEY and SMNVEV (reference sequence). The CDR3 spells CASSFGQGGGTQYF. DNA for the CDR3: TGTGCCAGCAGTTTCGGACAGGGAGGTGGGACCCAGTACTTC.